This T cell receptor (beta chain) was profiled in a study of blood T cell repertoires in COVID-19. Study in general: The origin of the acute and convalescent COVID-19 samples was the United States, Italy and Spain.

V lost 9 bases to trimming and J lost 3 bases; unmatched junction nucleotides: 4. This CDR3 is built from 14 residues. CDR1 is SGHRS and CDR2 is YFSETQ in the germline V gene. Sequencing used immunoSEQ multiplex PCR; TCRdb keeps in-frame clones, though not all of them. The table includes approximately 94,000 clones, roughly 87% detected once. The sample was peripheral blood. The chain links TRBV5-1 to TRBJ2-5; 14 bases are shared with TRBD2. The TCR comes from a young man in a cohort sampled during active COVID-19. The CDR3 reads CATRTSGGKETQYF. Here the CDR3 DNA reads TGCGCCACTAGGACTAGCGGGGGGAAAGAGACCCAGTACTTC.